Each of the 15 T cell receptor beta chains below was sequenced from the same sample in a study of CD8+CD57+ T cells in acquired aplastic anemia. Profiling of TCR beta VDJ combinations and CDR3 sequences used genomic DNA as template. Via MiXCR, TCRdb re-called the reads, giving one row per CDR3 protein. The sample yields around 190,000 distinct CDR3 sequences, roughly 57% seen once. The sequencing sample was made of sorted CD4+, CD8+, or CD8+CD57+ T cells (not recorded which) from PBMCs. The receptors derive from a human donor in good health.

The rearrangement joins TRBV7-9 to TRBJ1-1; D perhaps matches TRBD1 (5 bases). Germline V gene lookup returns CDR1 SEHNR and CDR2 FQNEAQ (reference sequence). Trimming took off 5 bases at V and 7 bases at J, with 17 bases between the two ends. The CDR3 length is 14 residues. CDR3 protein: CASSPVVGGGEAFF. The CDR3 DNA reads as TGTGCCAGCAGCCCGGTTGTGGGGGGAGGTGAAGCTTTCTTT.

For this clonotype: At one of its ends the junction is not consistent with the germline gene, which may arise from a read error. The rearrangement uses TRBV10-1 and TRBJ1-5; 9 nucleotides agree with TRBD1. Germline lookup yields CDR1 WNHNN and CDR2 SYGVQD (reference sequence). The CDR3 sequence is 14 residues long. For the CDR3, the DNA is TGTGCCATCAGGGAACAGGGGGCCGGTCAGCCCCAGCATTTT. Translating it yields CAIREQGAGQPQHF.

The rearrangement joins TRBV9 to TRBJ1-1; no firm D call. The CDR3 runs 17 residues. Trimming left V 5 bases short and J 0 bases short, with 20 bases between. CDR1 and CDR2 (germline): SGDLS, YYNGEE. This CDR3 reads CASSDGRQVIMNTEAFF. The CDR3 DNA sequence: TGTGCCAGCAGTGACGGACGCCAGGTGATTATGAACACTGAAGCTTTCTTT.

The CDR3, as DNA: TGCGCCAGCAACAGGGGGCACACCGGGGAGCTGTTTTTT. It encodes CASNRGHTGELFF. The V and J genes are TRBV5-1 and TRBJ2-2; 9 positions match TRBD1. The CDR3 has 13 amino acids. Germline V CDR1 and CDR2: SGHRS, YFSETQ. J gave up 3 bases and V 6 bases, and 0 bases lay outside the gene matches.

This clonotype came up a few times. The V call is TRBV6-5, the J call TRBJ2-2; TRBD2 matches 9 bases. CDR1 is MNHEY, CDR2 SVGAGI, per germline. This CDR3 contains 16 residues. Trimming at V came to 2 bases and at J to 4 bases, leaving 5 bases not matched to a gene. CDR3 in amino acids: CASSYKREVSTGELFF. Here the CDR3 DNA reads TGTGCCAGCAGTTACAAGCGGGAGGTGAGCACCGGGGAGCTGTTTTTT.

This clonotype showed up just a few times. The DNA of the CDR3 is TGTGCCAGCAGCTTAAGTGGGGGCCAGACAGATACGCAGTATTTT. It specifies CASSLSGGQTDTQYF. J is TRBJ2-3 and V is TRBV7-6; tentative D call: TRBD1 (6 bases). This CDR3 is built from 15 residues. CDR1 and CDR2 (germline): SGHVS, FNYEAQ. Trimming took 2 bases from V and 3 from J, leaving 12 bases between them.

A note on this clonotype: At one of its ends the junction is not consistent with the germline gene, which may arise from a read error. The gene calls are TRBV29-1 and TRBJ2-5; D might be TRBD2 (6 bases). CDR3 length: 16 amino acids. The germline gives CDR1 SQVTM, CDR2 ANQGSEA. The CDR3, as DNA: TGCAGCGTAGCCGGGCCCTCCGGGTCGTGGAGGGAGACACAGTACTTC. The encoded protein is CSVAGPSGSWRETQYF. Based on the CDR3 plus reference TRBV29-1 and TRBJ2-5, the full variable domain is SAVISQKPSRDICQRGTSLTIQCQVDSQVTMMFWYRQQPGQSLTLIATANQGSEATYESGFVIDKFPISRPNLTFSTLTVSNMSPEDSSIYLCSVAGPSGSWRETQYFGPGTRLLVL.

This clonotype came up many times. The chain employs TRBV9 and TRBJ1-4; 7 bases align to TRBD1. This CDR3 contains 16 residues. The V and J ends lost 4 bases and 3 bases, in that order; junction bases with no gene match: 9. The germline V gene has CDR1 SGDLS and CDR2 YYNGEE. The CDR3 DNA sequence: TGTGCCAGCAGCCCACCCACAGGGGTGGCTAATGAAAAACTGTTTTTT. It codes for CASSPPTGVANEKLFF.

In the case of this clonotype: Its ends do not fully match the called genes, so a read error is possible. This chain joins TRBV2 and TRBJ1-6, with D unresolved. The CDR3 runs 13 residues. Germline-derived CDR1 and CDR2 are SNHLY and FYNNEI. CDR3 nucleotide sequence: TGTGCCTGCAGTCCCCAGAGTGGGCCACCCCTCCACTTT. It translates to CACSPQSGPPLHF.

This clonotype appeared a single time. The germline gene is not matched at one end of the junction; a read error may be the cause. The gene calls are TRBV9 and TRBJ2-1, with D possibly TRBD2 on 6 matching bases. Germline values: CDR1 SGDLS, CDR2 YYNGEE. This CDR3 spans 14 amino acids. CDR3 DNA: TGTGCCGGCAGCCCCCGGGGGACCAACAATGAGCAGTTCTTC. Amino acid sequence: CAGSPRGTNNEQFF.

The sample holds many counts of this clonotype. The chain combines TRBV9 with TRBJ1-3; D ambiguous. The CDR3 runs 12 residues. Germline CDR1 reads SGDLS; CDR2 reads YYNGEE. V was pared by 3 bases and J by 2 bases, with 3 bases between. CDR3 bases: TGTGCCAGCAGCGACCCTGGAAACACCATATATTTT. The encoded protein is CASSDPGNTIYF.

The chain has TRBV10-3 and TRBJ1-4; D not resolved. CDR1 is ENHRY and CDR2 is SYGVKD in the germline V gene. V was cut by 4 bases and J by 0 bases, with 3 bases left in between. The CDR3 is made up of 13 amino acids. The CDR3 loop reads CAISVATNEKLFF. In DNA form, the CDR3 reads TGTGCCATCAGTGTTGCAACTAATGAAAAACTGTTTTTT.

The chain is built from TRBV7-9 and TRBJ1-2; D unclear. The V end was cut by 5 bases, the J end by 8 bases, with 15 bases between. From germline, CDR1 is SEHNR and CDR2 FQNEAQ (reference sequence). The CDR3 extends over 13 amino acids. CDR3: CASSRTLTEGYTF. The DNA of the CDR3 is TGTGCCAGCAGCCGCACCCTTACTGAGGGCTACACCTTC.

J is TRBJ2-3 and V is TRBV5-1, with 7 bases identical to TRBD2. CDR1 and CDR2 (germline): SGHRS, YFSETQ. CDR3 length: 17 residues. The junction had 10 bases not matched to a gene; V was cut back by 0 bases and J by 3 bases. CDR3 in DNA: TGCGCCAGCAGCTTGGTTCCAGCGGGGCATAGTACAGATACGCAGTATTTT. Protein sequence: CASSLVPAGHSTDTQYF.

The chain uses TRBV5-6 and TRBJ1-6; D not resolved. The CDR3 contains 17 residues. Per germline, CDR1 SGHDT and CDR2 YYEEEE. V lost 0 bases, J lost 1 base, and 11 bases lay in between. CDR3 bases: TGTGCCAGCAGCTTGGATGCCGGCGGGTCCTATAATTCACCCCTCCACTTT. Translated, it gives CASSLDAGGSYNSPLHF.